This TCR beta chain was observed in a study of blood T cell repertoires in COVID-19. Turning to the study itself: Specimens from acute and convalescent COVID-19 originated in the United States, Italy and Spain.

Germline lookup yields CDR1 GTSNPN and CDR2 SVGIG (reference sequence). This CDR3 region has 15 residues. V was clipped by 0 bases and J by 5 bases; unmatched bases: 4. The table came from immunoSEQ multiplex PCR; TCRdb's copy has only in-frame clones and leaves some out. This repertoire shows about 260,000 clones, approximately 86% found once; its top ten account for 0.7%. The sequencing sample was made of peripheral blood. The chain employs TRBV30 and TRBJ1-4; 9 bases align to TRBD1. This sequence originates from a human donor in a cohort sampled during active COVID-19. The DNA for the CDR3 is TGTGCCTGGAGTGTGACAGGGGGAGACAATGAAAAACTGTTTTTT. Amino acid sequence: CAWSVTGGDNEKLFF. Full variable domain (remainder filled in from reference TRBV30 and TRBJ1-4): SQTIHQWPATLVQPVGSPLSLECTVEGTSNPNLYWYRQAAGRGLQLLFYSVGIGQISSEVPQNLSASRPQDRQFILSSKKLLLSDSGFYLCAWSVTGGDNEKLFFGSGTQLSVL.